Presented here are 12 T cell receptor beta chains from one specimen sequenced in a study of blood T cell repertoires in COVID-19. The data were produced by immunoSEQ multiplex PCR, yet TCRdb's version contains in-frame clones alone and is incomplete. The table has some 220,000 clones, around 81% seen once. Sequencing input: peripheral blood. The origin of the receptors is a woman aged 55-70 years with active or convalescent COVID-19.

The count of this clone is one. The chain is built from TRBV18 and TRBJ2-5; D perhaps matches TRBD1 (5 bases). Trimming removed 3 bases from V and 3 bases from J, with 14 bases in between. CDR1 is KGHSH, CDR2 LQKENI, per germline. The CDR3 has 15 residues. The CDR3 region has the DNA TGTGCCAGCTCACCTAGACCTCCAGGGAAAGAGACCCAGTACTTC. It is translated as CASSPRPPGKETQYF.

This rearrangement joins TRBV7-9 to TRBJ2-1, with D possibly matching TRBD1 (5 bases). The ends were cut back, 5 bases at V and 8 bases at J, with 7 bases in the middle. Germline-derived CDR1 and CDR2 are SEHNR and FQNEAQ (reference sequence). The CDR3 has 11 amino acids. The CDR3 sequence is CASSQGDEQFF. CDR3 bases: TGTGCCAGCAGCCAAGGGGATGAGCAGTTCTTC.

The chain has TRBV6-5 and TRBJ1-5, with D perhaps matching TRBD1 (6 bases). Per the germline V gene, CDR1 is MNHEY and CDR2 is SVGAGI. This CDR3 comprises 14 residues. V was cut by 6 bases and J by 7 bases, with 16 bases left in between. The CDR3 sequence: CASSPQGEEQPQHF. DNA of the CDR3: TGTGCCAGCAGCCCACAGGGAGAGGAACAGCCCCAGCATTTT.

This clone was picked up one time. The genes are TRBV2 and TRBJ2-1; 7 bases fit TRBD2. The V and J ends lost 1 base and 1 base, in that order; junction bases with no gene match: 1. Germline CDR1 is SNHLY and CDR2 is FYNNEI. This CDR3 has 15 amino acids. CDR3: CASSEEGGSYNEQFF. CDR3 nucleotide sequence: TGTGCCAGCAGTGAAGAGGGAGGGTCCTACAATGAGCAGTTCTTC.

The chain carries TRBV6-5 and TRBJ1-5; the D gene is possibly TRBD1 (5 bases). V was shortened by 6 bases and J by 2 bases, with 11 bases between the two germline ends. The length of the CDR3 is 14 residues. Germline V gene data show CDR1 as MNHEY and CDR2 as SVGAGI. The CDR3 DNA reads as TGTGCCAGCAGCTCCCGGGGGGGCAATCAGCCCCAGCATTTT. This gives the protein CASSSRGGNQPQHF.

This chain connects TRBV7-9 to TRBJ2-5, with 11 nucleotides matching TRBD1. The germline V gene encodes CDR1 SEHNR and CDR2 FQNEAQ (reference sequence). The CDR3 has 14 amino acids. V lost 6 bases, J lost 5 bases, and 5 bases stayed unmatched. The CDR3 bases are TGTGCCAGCAGTTGGACAGGGGGCGGGGAGACCCAGTACTTC. Translation: CASSWTGGGETQYF.

The chain carries TRBV21-1 and TRBJ2-7; the table gives TRBD2 as D, unverified against the DNA. TRBV21-1 is termed a pseudogene. The CDR3 has 15 residues. The CDR3 nucleotides read TGTGCCAGCAGCAAATCGCGGGACCCATCCTACGAGCAGTACTTC. Its translation: CASSKSRDPSYEQYF.

The genes are TRBV7-2 and TRBJ1-1, with 7 bases identical to TRBD1. Germline CDR1 is SGHTA and CDR2 is FQGNSA. The CDR3 is 14 residues long. The trim removed 5 bases at V and 3 bases at J, leaving 6 bases unmatched. CDR3 amino acids: CASSLRGRDTEAFF. In nucleotides, the CDR3 is TGTGCCAGCAGCCTAAGGGGGCGCGACACTGAAGCTTTCTTT.

This sequence joins TRBV27 and TRBJ2-3; no reliable D call. Germline values: CDR1 MNHEY, CDR2 SMNVEV (reference sequence). The CDR3 consists of 14 residues. Trimming took 7 bases from V and 1 from J, leaving 12 bases between them. The CDR3 loop is CASTAARGTDTQYF. CDR3 sequence (DNA): TGTGCCAGCACGGCAGCCCGGGGCACAGATACGCAGTATTTT.

The table lists this clone with a count of one. A read error may produce the germline difference seen at one junction end. The chain has TRBV7-7 and TRBJ2-5, with TRBD1 identical over 11 bases. CDR3 length equals 17 residues. The germline V gene encodes CDR1 SSHAT and CDR2 FNYEAQ (reference sequence). CDR3 nucleotide sequence: TGTGCTAGCAGCCCCGGGACAGGGGGTGTCCTCGGGGAGACCCAGTACTTC. Protein product: CASSPGTGGVLGETQYF.

This clone appeared a few times. This chain connects TRBV7-6 to TRBJ2-1, with 10 bases that match TRBD2. The CDR3 is made up of 15 amino acids. The J segment lost 4 bases and the V segment lost 5 bases, leaving 5 bases of the junction unmatched. The V gene's germline CDR1 is SGHVS and CDR2 FNYEAQ. CDR3 sequence reads: CASSQGTSAYNEQFF. DNA for the CDR3: TGTGCCAGCAGCCAAGGGACTAGCGCATACAATGAGCAGTTCTTC.

This clone was picked up a small number of times. V is TRBV27 and J is TRBJ1-2; maybe TRBD1 (6 bases). CDR1 MNHEY and CDR2 SMNVEV come from the germline V gene (reference sequence). Trimming stripped 0 bases from V and 2 bases from J, with 13 bases between. The CDR3 loop spans 16 amino acids. The CDR3 region has the DNA TGTGCCAGCAGTTTATCTGGGGGGGCTGGAAACTATGGCTACACCTTC. Its protein product is CASSLSGGAGNYGYTF.